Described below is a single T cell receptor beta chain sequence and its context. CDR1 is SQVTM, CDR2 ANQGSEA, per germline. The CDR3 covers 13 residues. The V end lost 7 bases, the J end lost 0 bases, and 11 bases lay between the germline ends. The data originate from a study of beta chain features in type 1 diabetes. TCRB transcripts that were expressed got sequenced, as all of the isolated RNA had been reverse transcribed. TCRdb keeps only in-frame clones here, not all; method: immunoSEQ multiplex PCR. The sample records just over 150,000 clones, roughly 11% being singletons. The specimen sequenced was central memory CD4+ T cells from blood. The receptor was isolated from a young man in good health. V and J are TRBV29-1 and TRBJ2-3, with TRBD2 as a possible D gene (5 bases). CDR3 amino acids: CSAADFSTDTQYF. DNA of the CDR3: TGCAGCGCTGCGGACTTTAGCACAGATACGCAGTATTTT.